The source of this TCR beta chain is a study of blood T cell repertoires in COVID-19. For the study at large: Specimens from acute and convalescent COVID-19 originated in the United States, Italy and Spain. T cells, B-cell-depleted T cells, or PBMCs provided the cDNA or gDNA that served as material.

This clone was picked up a small number of times. V lost 3 bases to trimming and J lost 6 bases, with 18 bases between them. The germline V gene has CDR1 KGHSH and CDR2 LQKENI. There are 16 residues in the CDR3. In the original analysis: Estimated nucleated cell counts came from reference gene primer amplification. Here immunoSEQ multiplex PCR was the method, and the copy in TCRdb shows in-frame clones only, minus some. Clone size and V and J calls were adopted from that table, with D and trimming inferred from the DNA. The repertoire includes around 100,000 clones, roughly nine tenths of them detected once, and approximately 3.1% sits in the top ten.

The receptor's source is a man aged 45-60 years in a cohort sampled during active COVID-19. The sample was peripheral blood. The chain joins TRBV18 to TRBJ1-5; D may be TRBD1 (6 bases). Here the CDR3 reads CASSPPAGGPRQPQHF. The CDR3 DNA follows: TGTGCCAGCTCACCCCCGGCGGGGGGGCCGCGTCAGCCCCAGCATTTT.